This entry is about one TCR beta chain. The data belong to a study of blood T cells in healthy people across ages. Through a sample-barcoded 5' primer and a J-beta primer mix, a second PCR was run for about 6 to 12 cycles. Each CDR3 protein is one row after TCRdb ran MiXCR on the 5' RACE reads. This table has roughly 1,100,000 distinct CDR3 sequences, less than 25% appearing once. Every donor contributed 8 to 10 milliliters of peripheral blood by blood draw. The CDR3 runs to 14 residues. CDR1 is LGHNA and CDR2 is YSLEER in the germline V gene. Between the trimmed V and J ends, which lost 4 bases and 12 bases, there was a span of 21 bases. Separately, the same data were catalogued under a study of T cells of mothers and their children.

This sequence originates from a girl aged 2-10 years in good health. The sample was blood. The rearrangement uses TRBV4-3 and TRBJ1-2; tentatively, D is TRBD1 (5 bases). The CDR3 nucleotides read TGCGCCAGCAGCCCAAGGGGAGGGAGTATAGGCCACACCTTC. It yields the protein CASSPRGGSIGHTF.